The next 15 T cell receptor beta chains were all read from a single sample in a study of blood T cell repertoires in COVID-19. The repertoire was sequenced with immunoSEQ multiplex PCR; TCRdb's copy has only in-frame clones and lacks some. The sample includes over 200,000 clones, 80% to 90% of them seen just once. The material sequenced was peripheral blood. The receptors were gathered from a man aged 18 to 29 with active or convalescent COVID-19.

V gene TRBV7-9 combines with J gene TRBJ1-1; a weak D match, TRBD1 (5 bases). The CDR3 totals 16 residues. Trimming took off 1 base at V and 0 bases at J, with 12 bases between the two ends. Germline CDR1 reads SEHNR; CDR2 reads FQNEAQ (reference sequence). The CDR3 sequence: CASSLGVGGMNTEAFF. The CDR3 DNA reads TGTGCCAGCAGCTTAGGAGTGGGGGGAATGAACACTGAAGCTTTCTTT.

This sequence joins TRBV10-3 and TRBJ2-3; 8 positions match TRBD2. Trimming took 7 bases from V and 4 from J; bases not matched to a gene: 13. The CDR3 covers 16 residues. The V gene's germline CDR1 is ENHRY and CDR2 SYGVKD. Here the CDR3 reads CAITPGGERLSDTQYF. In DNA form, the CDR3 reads TGTGCCATCACCCCGGGGGGGGAACGTTTGTCAGATACGCAGTATTTT.

CDR3: CASKTGWENTEAFF. CDR3 nucleotide sequence: TGTGCCAGTAAGACAGGGTGGGAGAACACTGAAGCTTTCTTT. The chain recombines TRBV19 with TRBJ1-1, with 7 bases matching TRBD1. V trimming: 7 bases; J trimming: 1 base; junction bases outside the gene matches: 6. Germline V gives CDR1 LNHDA, CDR2 SQIVND (reference sequence). This CDR3 has 14 residues.

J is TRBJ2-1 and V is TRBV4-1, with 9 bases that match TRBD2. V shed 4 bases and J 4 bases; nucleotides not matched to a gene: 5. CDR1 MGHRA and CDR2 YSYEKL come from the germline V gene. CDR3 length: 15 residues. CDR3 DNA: TGCGCCAGCAGCCTGGGGGCGGGAGGGTACAATGAGCAGTTCTTC. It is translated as CASSLGAGGYNEQFF.

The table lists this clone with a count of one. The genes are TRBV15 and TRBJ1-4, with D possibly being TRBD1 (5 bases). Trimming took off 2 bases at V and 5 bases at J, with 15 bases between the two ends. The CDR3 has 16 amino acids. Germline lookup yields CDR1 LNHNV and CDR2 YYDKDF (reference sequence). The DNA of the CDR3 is TGTGCCACCAGCAGATTCTTCGGGACTGAGAATGAAAAACTGTTTTTT. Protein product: CATSRFFGTENEKLFF.

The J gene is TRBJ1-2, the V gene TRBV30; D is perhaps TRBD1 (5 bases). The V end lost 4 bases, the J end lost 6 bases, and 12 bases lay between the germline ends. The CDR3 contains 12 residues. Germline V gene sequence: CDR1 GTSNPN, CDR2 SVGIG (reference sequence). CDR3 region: CAWTAGRDGYTF. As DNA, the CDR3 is TGTGCCTGGACGGCAGGGAGGGATGGCTACACCTTC.

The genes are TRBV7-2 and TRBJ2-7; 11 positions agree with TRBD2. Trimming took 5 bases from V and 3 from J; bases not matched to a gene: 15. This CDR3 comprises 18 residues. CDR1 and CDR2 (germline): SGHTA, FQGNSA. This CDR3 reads CASSPGISGRDVGYEQYF. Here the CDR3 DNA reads TGTGCCAGCAGCCCAGGGATTAGCGGGAGGGACGTGGGCTACGAGCAGTACTTC.

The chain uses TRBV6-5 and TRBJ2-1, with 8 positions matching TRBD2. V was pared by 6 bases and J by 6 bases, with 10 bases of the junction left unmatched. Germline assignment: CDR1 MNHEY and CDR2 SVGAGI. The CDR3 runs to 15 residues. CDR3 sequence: CASRPLSGGVNEQFF. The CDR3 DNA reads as TGTGCCAGCAGGCCCCTGTCGGGAGGGGTCAATGAGCAGTTCTTC.

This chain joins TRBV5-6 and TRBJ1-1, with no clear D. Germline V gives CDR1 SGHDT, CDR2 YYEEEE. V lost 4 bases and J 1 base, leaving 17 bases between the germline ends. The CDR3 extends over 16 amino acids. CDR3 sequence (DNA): TGTGCCAGCAGCCTACCTGGTGCTGGTAGGAACACTGAAGCTTTCTTT. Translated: CASSLPGAGRNTEAFF.

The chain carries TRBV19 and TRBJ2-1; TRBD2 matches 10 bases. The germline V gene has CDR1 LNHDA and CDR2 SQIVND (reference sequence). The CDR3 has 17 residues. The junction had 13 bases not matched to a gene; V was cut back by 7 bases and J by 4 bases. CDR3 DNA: TGTGCCAGTAAACAAAGACAGGGACTAGCGTCTTACAATGAGCAGTTCTTC. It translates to CASKQRQGLASYNEQFF.

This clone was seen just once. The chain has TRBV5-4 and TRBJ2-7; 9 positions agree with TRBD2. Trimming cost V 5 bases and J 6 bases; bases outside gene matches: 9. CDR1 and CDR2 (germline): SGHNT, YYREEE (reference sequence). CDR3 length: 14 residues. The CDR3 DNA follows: TGTGCCAGCAGGCCGAAAGCGGGAGGTGGCGAGCAGTACTTC. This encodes CASRPKAGGGEQYF.

The CDR3 DNA follows: TGTGCCAGCTCACCACTTAGGACAGGGGAAACGAACACCGGGGAGCTGTTTTTT. Translated: CASSPLRTGETNTGELFF. The chain is built from TRBV18 and TRBJ2-2; 9 nucleotides line up with TRBD1. The CDR3 sequence is 18 residues long. With 1 base clipped from V and 0 bases from J, the junction kept 6 bases outside the gene matches. CDR1 is KGHSH and CDR2 is LQKENI in the germline V gene.

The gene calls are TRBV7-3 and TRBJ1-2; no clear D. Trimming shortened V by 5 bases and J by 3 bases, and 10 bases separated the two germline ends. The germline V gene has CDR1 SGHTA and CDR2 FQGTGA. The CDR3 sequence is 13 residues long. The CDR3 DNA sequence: TGTGCCAGCAGCGGGTGGGGAGACTATGGCTACACCTTC. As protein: CASSGWGDYGYTF.

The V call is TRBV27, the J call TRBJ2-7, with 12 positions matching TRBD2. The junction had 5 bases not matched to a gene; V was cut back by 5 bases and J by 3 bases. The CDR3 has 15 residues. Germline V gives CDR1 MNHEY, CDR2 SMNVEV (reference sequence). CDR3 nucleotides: TGTGCCAGCAGTATGACTAGCGGGGGTTTCTACGAGCAGTACTTC. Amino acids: CASSMTSGGFYEQYF.

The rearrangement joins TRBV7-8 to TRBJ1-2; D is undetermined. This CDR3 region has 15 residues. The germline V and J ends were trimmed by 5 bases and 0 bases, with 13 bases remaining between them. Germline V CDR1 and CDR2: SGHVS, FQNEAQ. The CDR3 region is CASSPQSSPNYGYTF. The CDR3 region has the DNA TGTGCCAGCAGCCCGCAAAGTAGTCCTAACTATGGCTACACCTTC.